One sample yielded the 28 T cell receptor beta chains listed below, sequenced in a study of shared clonotypes between healthy human individuals. Terminally differentiated effector memory CD45RA+ cells were excluded from the naive CD8 cells, which were CD45RO-negative and positively selected for CCR7. Measured with immunoSEQ multiplex PCR; TCRdb has only the in-frame clones, and not every one. Of about 2.1 million clones listed, approximately 92% are singletons. The sample consisted of naive CD8+ T cells from PBMCs. These receptors all come from a man between 18 and 35 years old in good health. Some clones in this sample may be carry-over from other donors' samples.

The chain combines TRBV6-5 with TRBJ2-1; the D gene is possibly TRBD1 (5 bases). This CDR3 spans 15 amino acids. Trimming removed 2 bases at V and 7 bases at J, with 15 bases between. The germline gives CDR1 MNHEY, CDR2 SVGAGI. In DNA, the CDR3 is TGTGCCAGCAGTTACGGGGCAGGGTCTTGGAATGAGCAGTTCTTC. Translating gives CASSYGAGSWNEQFF.

The CDR3 coding sequence is TGTGCCAGCAGCTTATGGGGGACCCAGTACTTC. Translation: CASSLWGTQYF. This chain connects TRBV7-9 to TRBJ2-5; D call uncertain. Germline assignment: CDR1 SEHNR and CDR2 FQNEAQ (reference sequence). V gave up 2 bases and J gave up 7 bases, with 5 bases separating them. This CDR3 is built from 11 residues.

J is TRBJ2-1 and V is TRBV11-3, with TRBD2 identical over 7 bases. CDR1 is SGHNT, CDR2 YENEEA, per germline. The CDR3 has 15 amino acids. V dropped 4 bases and J dropped 7; count of bases not matched to a gene: 10. The CDR3 spells CASSSQRGSRNEQFF. CDR3 DNA: TGTGCCAGCAGCTCGCAGCGGGGTTCGAGGAATGAGCAGTTCTTC. The whole variable domain, filled in from reference TRBV11-3 and TRBJ2-1, reads EAGVVQSPRYKIIEKKQPVAFWCNPISGHNTLYWYLQNLGQGPELLIRYENEEAVDDSQLPKDRFSAERLKGVDSTLKIQPAELGDSAVYLCASSSQRGSRNEQFFGPGTRLTVL.

V usage is TRBV27 and J usage is TRBJ2-1, with TRBD2 matching over 12 bases. Germline values: CDR1 MNHEY, CDR2 SMNVEV (reference sequence). The CDR3 contains 20 residues. The ends lost 2 bases at V and 7 bases at J; junction bases unmatched: 18. The CDR3 region is CASSLRGQGPLAGGTNEQFF. As DNA, the CDR3 is TGTGCCAGCAGTTTACGGGGACAGGGGCCTCTAGCGGGAGGGACAAATGAGCAGTTCTTC.

The chain recombines TRBV7-8 with TRBJ1-1; possibly TRBD1 for D (6 bases). V gave up 4 bases and J gave up 4 bases, with 22 bases separating them. CDR3 length equals 17 residues. Germline CDR1 SGHVS, CDR2 FQNEAQ. In nucleotides, the CDR3 is TGTGCCAGCAGCTCTACCTCCTCAGGGGTGGAAGTCACTGAAGCTTTCTTT. Amino acids: CASSSTSSGVEVTEAFF.

The chain couples TRBV11-2 to TRBJ1-5, with unresolved D. The V end was cut by 1 base, the J end by 6 bases, with 10 bases between. CDR3 length equals 14 residues. The germline V gene encodes CDR1 SGHAT and CDR2 FQNNGV. CDR3 DNA sequence: TGTGCCAGCAGCTTAGGGGCAACTATTCAGCCCCAGCATTTT. This codes for CASSLGATIQPQHF.

The chain links TRBV9 to TRBJ2-7, with a weak D call TRBD2 (6 bases). CDR3 length equals 16 residues. Trimming cost V 5 bases and J 3 bases, with 21 bases left between them. From germline, CDR1 is SGDLS and CDR2 YYNGEE. CDR3 in DNA: TGTGCCAGCAGTCCGACCACTAGCAGTGGGGTCTACGAGCAGTACTTC. Protein sequence: CASSPTTSSGVYEQYF.

The chain links TRBV4-1 to TRBJ2-7; possibly TRBD1 or TRBD2 for D (5 bases each). Germline V gene lookup returns CDR1 MGHRA and CDR2 YSYEKL. V was shortened by 3 bases and J by 7 bases, with 16 bases between the two germline ends. This CDR3 is built from 14 residues. The CDR3 DNA follows: TGCGCCAGCAGCCATCTCGCGTTCGAGGGGGAGCAGTACTTC. Protein: CASSHLAFEGEQYF.

This chain links TRBV4-2 with TRBJ2-7, with 8 bases lining up with TRBD2. This CDR3 contains 17 residues. Germline lookup yields CDR1 LGHNA and CDR2 YNFKEQ. V trimming: 0 bases; J trimming: 2 bases; junction bases outside the gene matches: 9. CDR3 coding DNA: TGTGCCAGCAGCCAAGATGGGCCTAGCGGGCGCACCTACGAGCAGTACTTC. It yields the protein CASSQDGPSGRTYEQYF.

The chain carries TRBV29-1 and TRBJ2-7, with D unclear. Trimming took off 1 base at V and 3 bases at J, with 10 bases between the two ends. The CDR3 length is 13 residues. CDR1 is SQVTM and CDR2 is ANQGSEA in the germline V gene. CDR3 sequence: CSVEVNGYYEQYF. The CDR3 region has the DNA TGCAGCGTTGAAGTAAACGGGTACTACGAGCAGTACTTC.

The chain has TRBV28 and TRBJ1-4, with D perhaps TRBD1 (6 bases). The CDR3 runs to 13 residues. Germline-derived CDR1 and CDR2 are MDHEN and SYDVKM. V was pared by 7 bases and J by 8 bases, with 14 bases between. The CDR3 nucleotides read TGTGCCAGCAAAGCTTGGGGGCTGGAAAAACTGTTTTTT. This codes for CASKAWGLEKLFF. Supplemented by reference TRBV28 and TRBJ1-4, the full variable domain reads DVKVTQSSRYLVKRTGEKVFLECVQDMDHENMFWYRQDPGLGLRLIYFSYDVKMKEKGDIPEGYSVSREKKERFSLILESASTNQTSMYLCASKAWGLEKLFFGSGTQLSVL.

The V and J genes are TRBV5-8 and TRBJ2-5; 10 nucleotides align to TRBD1. CDR3 length: 15 amino acids. Looked up from germline, CDR1 is SGHTS and CDR2 is YDEGEE. With V trimmed by 2 bases and J by 2 bases, 3 bases remained unmatched. The CDR3 nucleotides are TGTGCCAGCAGCTTCGGACAGGGGGGGCAAGAGACCCAGTACTTC. Translation: CASSFGQGGQETQYF. The full variable domain, with the rest looked up from reference TRBV5-8 and TRBJ2-5, is EAGVTQSPTHLIKTRGQQATLRCSPISGHTSVYWYQQALGLGLQFLLWYDEGEERNRGNFPPRFSGRQFPNYSSELNVNALELEDSALYLCASSFGQGGQETQYFGPGTRLLVL.

V usage is TRBV19 and J usage is TRBJ2-6; a weak D match, TRBD2 (5 bases). The CDR3 covers 15 residues. The germline V and J ends were trimmed by 6 bases and 0 bases, with 9 bases remaining between them. Germline V gene lookup returns CDR1 LNHDA and CDR2 SQIVND (reference sequence). CDR3 DNA: TGTGCCAGTAGCCTCGGGGACTCTGGGGCCAACGTCCTGACTTTC. It translates to CASSLGDSGANVLTF.

This clone has only a few counts. The chain uses TRBV27 and TRBJ1-2, with 7 bases that match TRBD1. The CDR3 length is 14 residues. The ends lost 5 bases at V and 7 bases at J; junction bases unmatched: 10. Per germline, CDR1 MNHEY and CDR2 SMNVEV (reference sequence). CDR3: CASSVGQKLSGYTF. CDR3 nucleotide sequence: TGTGCCAGCAGTGTGGGACAGAAGCTGAGTGGCTACACCTTC.

This clone was seen a handful of times. Other DNA sequences within the sample encode an identical CDR3. The CDR3 DNA is TGTGCCAGCAGCACCGGGACAGGGGCCTACGAGCAGTACTTC. Translation gives CASSTGTGAYEQYF. The V and J genes are TRBV9 and TRBJ2-7, with 10 bases aligning to TRBD1. The CDR3 spans 14 residues. Germline CDR1 and CDR2: SGDLS and YYNGEE. V was pared by 4 bases and J by 2 bases, with 3 bases of the junction left unmatched.

This chain links TRBV27 with TRBJ2-7; TRBD1 matches 8 bases. Per the germline V gene, CDR1 is MNHEY and CDR2 is SMNVEV (reference sequence). The ends lost 6 bases at V and 1 base at J; junction bases unmatched: 5. This CDR3 spans 14 amino acids. The DNA of the CDR3 is TGTGCCAGCAGGGCCCAGGGGGCGTCCTACGAGCAGTACTTC. It specifies CASRAQGASYEQYF.

The chain combines TRBV29-1 with TRBJ2-3; 8 nucleotides agree with TRBD2. The length of the CDR3 is 13 residues. The germline gives CDR1 SQVTM, CDR2 ANQGSEA. V trimming: 6 bases; J trimming: 2 bases; junction bases outside the gene matches: 4. The CDR3 reads CSVRAGDTDTQYF. The CDR3, as DNA: TGCAGCGTGAGAGCGGGGGACACAGATACGCAGTATTTT.

This clone was detected a few times. The same CDR3 also results from other DNA sequences found in this sample. The V and J genes are TRBV27 and TRBJ2-1, with 7 bases matching TRBD2. Germline V gene lookup returns CDR1 MNHEY and CDR2 SMNVEV (reference sequence). There are 15 residues in the CDR3. With V trimmed by 3 bases and J by 0 bases, 2 bases remained unmatched. The CDR3: CASSFRGSSYNEQFF. As DNA, the CDR3 is TGTGCCAGCAGTTTCCGCGGGAGCTCCTACAATGAGCAGTTCTTC.

V and J are TRBV4-3 and TRBJ2-7, with a possible D match to TRBD1 (6 bases). Germline assignment: CDR1 LGHNA and CDR2 YSLEER. V lost 2 bases and J lost 2, with 19 bases in between. CDR3 size: 17 residues. CDR3 sequence reads: CASSQSPGTLTPYEQYF. CDR3 in DNA: TGCGCCAGCAGCCAATCACCCGGGACACTAACACCCTACGAGCAGTACTTC.

V usage is TRBV27 and J usage is TRBJ1-1; unclear D gene. Germline assignment: CDR1 MNHEY and CDR2 SMNVEV (reference sequence). Trimming removed 4 bases from V and 0 bases from J, with 6 bases in between. This CDR3 has 13 amino acids. CDR3 sequence: CASSYSMNTEAFF. CDR3 DNA: TGTGCCAGCAGTTACTCCATGAACACTGAAGCTTTCTTT.

The rearrangement links TRBV7-9 to TRBJ2-2; 9 nucleotides agree with TRBD2. After removal of 7 bases from V and 8 bases from J, the junction contained 8 bases not matched to a gene. Germline CDR1 reads SEHNR; CDR2 reads FQNEAQ (reference sequence). The CDR3 loop spans 14 amino acids. The CDR3: CASKKGTSLGELFF. The CDR3 region has the DNA TGTGCCAGCAAGAAAGGGACTAGCTTGGGGGAGCTGTTTTTT.

The chain couples TRBV25-1 to TRBJ2-1; weak D call: TRBD2 (6 bases). The germline V and J ends were trimmed by 3 bases and 9 bases, with 9 bases remaining between them. This CDR3 contains 12 residues. CDR1 MGHDK and CDR2 SYGVNS come from the germline V gene. Written as DNA, the CDR3 is TGTGCCAGCAGTGACCCGCGGGGTGAGCAGTTCTTC. This encodes CASSDPRGEQFF.

This chain links TRBV27 with TRBJ2-7; weak D call: TRBD2 (6 bases). Germline V gene lookup returns CDR1 MNHEY and CDR2 SMNVEV (reference sequence). The CDR3 has 14 amino acids. Trimming took off 5 bases at V and 2 bases at J, with 13 bases between the two ends. In DNA form, the CDR3 reads TGTGCCAGCAGTCCAGCGGGCCCGGCCTACGAGCAGTACTTC. Protein: CASSPAGPAYEQYF.

The chain has TRBV6-5 and TRBJ1-1; no definite D call. CDR1 is MNHEY and CDR2 is SVGAGI in the germline V gene. Trimming pared 0 bases from V and 6 bases from J, leaving 8 bases between. The CDR3 covers 13 residues. CDR3 sequence: CASSYSEISEAFF. The CDR3 DNA reads as TGTGCCAGCAGTTACTCAGAGATCTCTGAAGCTTTCTTT.

This chain joins TRBV28 and TRBJ1-6; 8 bases are a match to TRBD1. Trimming took 6 bases from V and 8 from J; bases not matched to a gene: 6. The CDR3 contains 14 residues. CDR1 and CDR2 (germline): MDHEN, SYDVKM. The CDR3 reads CASSMTGEDSPLHF. CDR3 DNA: TGTGCCAGCAGCATGACAGGGGAGGATTCACCCCTCCACTTT.

The rearrangement uses TRBV29-1 and TRBJ1-3; D call uncertain. This CDR3 is built from 13 residues. Germline CDR1 reads SQVTM; CDR2 reads ANQGSEA. The germline V and J ends were trimmed by 7 bases and 0 bases, with 10 bases remaining between them. In nucleotides, the CDR3 is TGCAGCGCTACGGCGCCCTCTGGAAACACCATATATTTT. It is translated as CSATAPSGNTIYF.

This chain joins TRBV19 and TRBJ2-1, with TRBD1 matching 7 bases. This CDR3 is built from 14 residues. Germline values: CDR1 LNHDA, CDR2 SQIVND (reference sequence). The ends lost 5 bases at V and 1 base at J; junction bases unmatched: 2. CDR3 protein: CASSVTGSYNEQFF. CDR3 coding DNA: TGTGCCAGTAGTGTGACAGGGTCCTACAATGAGCAGTTCTTC.

The chain carries TRBV28 and TRBJ2-5; D perhaps matches TRBD1 (5 bases). Trimming removed 7 bases from V and 3 bases from J, with 15 bases in between. The germline CDR1 and CDR2 sequences are MDHEN and SYDVKM. This CDR3 region has 14 residues. CDR3 DNA sequence: TGTGCCAGCACCACGTGGGCAGGGAAAGAGACCCAGTACTTC. Its protein product is CASTTWAGKETQYF.